This T cell receptor (beta chain) stems from a study of tumor and adjacent non-tumor tissue in lung cancer. Germline CDR1 reads MNHEY; CDR2 reads SVGAGI. This CDR3 comprises 13 residues. No cell sorting was done before RNA was extracted from the tissue. This clonotype was observed once. One junction end disagrees with the germline gene, perhaps due to a read error. Three rounds of nested PCR, following a modified ARM-PCR protocol, produced the TCRbeta library. From the multiplex PCR reads, TCRdb called clonotypes with MiXCR, one entry per CDR3 protein. The table shows fewer than 85,000 distinct CDR3 sequences, with around three quarters occurring only once.

Input material: lung tumor tissue. V and J are TRBV6-5 and TRBJ1-2; TRBD1 matches at 9 bases. The origin of this receptor is a man aged 55 to 69 with non-small cell lung cancer. CDR3 protein: CVSSRTGGNGYTF. CDR3 DNA: TGTGTCAGCAGCAGAACAGGGGGCAACGGATACACCTTC.